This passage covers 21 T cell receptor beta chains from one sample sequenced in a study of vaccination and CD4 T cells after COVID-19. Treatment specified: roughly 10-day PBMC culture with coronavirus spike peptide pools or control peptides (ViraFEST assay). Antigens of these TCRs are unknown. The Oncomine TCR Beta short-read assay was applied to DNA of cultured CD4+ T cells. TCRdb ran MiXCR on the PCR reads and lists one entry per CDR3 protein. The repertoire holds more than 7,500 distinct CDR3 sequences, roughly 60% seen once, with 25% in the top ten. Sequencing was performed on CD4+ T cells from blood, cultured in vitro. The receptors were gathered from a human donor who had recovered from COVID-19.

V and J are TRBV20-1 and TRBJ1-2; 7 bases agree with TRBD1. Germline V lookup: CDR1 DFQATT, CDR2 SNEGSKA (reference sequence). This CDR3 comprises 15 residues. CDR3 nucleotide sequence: TGCATCCTCAGGGGAGGCAGGGGGGGGAACTATGGCTACACCTTC. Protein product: CILRGGRGGNYGYTF.

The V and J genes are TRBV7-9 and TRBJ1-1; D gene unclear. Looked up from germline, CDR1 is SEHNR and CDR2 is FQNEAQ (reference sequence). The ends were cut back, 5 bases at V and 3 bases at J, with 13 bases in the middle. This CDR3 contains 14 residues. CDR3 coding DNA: TGTGCCAGCAGCGGTGGTGGGTGGGACACTGAAGCTTTCTTT. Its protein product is CASSGGGWDTEAFF.

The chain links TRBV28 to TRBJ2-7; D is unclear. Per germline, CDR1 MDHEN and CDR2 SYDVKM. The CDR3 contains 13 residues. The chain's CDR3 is CVTVSGSSYEQYF. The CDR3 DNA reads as TGTGTCACTGTCTCTGGAAGCTCCTACGAGCAGTACTTC.

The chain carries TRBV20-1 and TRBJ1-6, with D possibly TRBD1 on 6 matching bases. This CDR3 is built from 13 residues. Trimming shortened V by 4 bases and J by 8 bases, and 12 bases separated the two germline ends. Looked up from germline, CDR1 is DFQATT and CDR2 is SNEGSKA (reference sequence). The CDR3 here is CSANGGKHSPLHF. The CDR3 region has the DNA TGCAGTGCTAATGGGGGCAAGCATTCACCCCTCCACTTT.

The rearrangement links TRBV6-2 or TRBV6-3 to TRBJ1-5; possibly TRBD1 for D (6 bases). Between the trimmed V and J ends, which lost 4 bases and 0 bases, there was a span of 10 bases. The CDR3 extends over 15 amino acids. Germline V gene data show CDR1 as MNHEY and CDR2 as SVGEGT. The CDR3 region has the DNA TGTGCCAGCAGTTCCCACAGGGCTAGCAATCAGCCCCAGCATTTT. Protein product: CASSSHRASNQPQHF.

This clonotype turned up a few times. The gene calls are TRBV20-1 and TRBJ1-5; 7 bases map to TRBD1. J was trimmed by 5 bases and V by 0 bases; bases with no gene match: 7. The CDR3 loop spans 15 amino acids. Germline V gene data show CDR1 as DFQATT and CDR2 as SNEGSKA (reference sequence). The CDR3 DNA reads TGCAGTGCTAGAGATCACGGGACAGCCTATCAGCCCCAGCATTTT. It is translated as CSARDHGTAYQPQHF.

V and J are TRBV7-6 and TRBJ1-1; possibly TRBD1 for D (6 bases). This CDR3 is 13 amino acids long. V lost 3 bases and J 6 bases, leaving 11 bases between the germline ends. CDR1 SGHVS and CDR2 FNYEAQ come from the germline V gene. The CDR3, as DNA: TGTGCCAGCAGCTTGGCAGGGGTCTCTGAAGCTTTCTTT. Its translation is CASSLAGVSEAFF. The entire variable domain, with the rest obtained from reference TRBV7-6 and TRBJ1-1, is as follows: GAGVSQSPRYKVTKRGQDVALRCDPISGHVSLYWYRQALGQGPEFLTYFNYEAQQDKSGLPNDRFSAERPEGSISTLTIQRTEQRDSAMYRCASSLAGVSEAFFGQGTRLTVV.

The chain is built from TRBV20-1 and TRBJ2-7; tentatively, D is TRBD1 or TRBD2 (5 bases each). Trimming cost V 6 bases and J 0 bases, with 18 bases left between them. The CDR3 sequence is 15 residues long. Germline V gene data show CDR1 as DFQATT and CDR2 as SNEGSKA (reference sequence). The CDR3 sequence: CSAPKAGTLSYEQYF. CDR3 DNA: TGCAGTGCCCCCAAGGCAGGGACCCTCTCCTACGAGCAGTACTTC.

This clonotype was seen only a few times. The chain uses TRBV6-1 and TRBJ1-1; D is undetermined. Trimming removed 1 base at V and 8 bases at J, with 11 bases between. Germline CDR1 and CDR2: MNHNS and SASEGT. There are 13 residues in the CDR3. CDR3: CASSEDYKGEAFF. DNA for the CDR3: TGTGCCAGCAGTGAAGACTATAAGGGCGAAGCTTTCTTT.

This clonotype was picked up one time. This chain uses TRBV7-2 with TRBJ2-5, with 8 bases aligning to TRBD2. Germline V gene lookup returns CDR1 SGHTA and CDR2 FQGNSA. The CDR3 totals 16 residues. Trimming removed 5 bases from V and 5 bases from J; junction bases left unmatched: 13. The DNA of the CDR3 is TGTGCCAGCAGCCACCGAGGACTAGCATCGGGGGAGACCCAGTACTTC. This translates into CASSHRGLASGETQYF.

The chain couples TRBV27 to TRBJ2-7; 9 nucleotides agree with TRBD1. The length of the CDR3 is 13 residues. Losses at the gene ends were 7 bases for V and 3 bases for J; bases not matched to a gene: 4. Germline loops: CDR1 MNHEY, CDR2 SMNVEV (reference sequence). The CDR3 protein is CASTPTGGYEQYF. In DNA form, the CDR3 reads TGTGCCAGCACCCCGACAGGGGGCTACGAGCAGTACTTC.

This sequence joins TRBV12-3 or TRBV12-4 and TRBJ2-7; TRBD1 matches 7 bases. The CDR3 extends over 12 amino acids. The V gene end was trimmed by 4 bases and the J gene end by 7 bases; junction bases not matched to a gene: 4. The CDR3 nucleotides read TGTGCCAGCAGTTCGAGACAGGGAGAGCAGTACTTC. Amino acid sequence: CASSSRQGEQYF.

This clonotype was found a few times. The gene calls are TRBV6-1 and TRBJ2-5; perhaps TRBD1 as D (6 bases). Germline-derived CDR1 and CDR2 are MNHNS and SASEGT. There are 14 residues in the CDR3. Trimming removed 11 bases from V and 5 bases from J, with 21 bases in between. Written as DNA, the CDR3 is TGTGCCGCCTCCGGGACACCTCGGTCGGAGACCCAGTACTTC. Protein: CAASGTPRSETQYF.

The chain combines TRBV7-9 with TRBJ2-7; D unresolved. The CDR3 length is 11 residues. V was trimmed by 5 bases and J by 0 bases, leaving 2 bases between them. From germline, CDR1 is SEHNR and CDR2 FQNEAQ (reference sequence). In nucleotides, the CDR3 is TGTGCCAGCAGCCTCTCCTACGAGCAGTACTTC. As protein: CASSLSYEQYF.

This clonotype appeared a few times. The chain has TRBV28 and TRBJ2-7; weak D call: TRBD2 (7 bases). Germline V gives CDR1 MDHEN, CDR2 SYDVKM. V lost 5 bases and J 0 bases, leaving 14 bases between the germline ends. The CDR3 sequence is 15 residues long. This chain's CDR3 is CASSPQGGGSYEQYF. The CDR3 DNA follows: TGTGCCAGCAGTCCCCAAGGGGGGGGCTCCTACGAGCAGTACTTC.

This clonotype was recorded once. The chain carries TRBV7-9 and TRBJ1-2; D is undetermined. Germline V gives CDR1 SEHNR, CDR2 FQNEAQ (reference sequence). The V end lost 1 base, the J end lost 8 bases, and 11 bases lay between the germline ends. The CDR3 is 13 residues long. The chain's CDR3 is CASSLDGLQGYTF. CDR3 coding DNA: TGTGCCAGCAGCTTAGACGGCCTTCAGGGCTACACCTTC. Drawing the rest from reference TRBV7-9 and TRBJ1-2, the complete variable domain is DTGVSQNPRHKITKRGQNVTFRCDPISEHNRLYWYRQTLGQGPEFLTYFQNEAQLEKSRLLSDRFSAERPKGSFSTLEIQRTEQGDSAMYLCASSLDGLQGYTFGSGTRLTVV.

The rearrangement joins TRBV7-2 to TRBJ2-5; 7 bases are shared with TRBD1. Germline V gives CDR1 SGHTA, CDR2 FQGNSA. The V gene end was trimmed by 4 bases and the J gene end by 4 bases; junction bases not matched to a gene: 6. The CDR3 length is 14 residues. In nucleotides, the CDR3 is TGTGCCAGCAGCTCCAGTAGGGGGCGAGAGACCCAGTACTTC. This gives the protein CASSSSRGRETQYF.

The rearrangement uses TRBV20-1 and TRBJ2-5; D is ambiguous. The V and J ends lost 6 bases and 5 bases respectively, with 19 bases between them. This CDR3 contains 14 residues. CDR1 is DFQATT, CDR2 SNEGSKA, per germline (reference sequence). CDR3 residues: CSARPGVVRETQYF. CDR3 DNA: TGCAGTGCCCGCCCCGGAGTAGTGAGGGAGACCCAGTACTTC.

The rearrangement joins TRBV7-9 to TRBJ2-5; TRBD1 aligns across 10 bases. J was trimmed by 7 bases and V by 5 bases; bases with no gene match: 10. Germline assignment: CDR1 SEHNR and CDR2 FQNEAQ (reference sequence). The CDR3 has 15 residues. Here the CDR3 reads CASSPTDRGHGTQYF. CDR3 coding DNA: TGTGCCAGCAGCCCAACCGACAGGGGGCACGGGACCCAGTACTTC.

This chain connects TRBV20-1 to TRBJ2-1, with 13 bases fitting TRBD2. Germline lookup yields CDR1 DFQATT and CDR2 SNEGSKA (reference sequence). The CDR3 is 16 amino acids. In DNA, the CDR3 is TGCAGCGAACTAGCGGGAGGGCCCAAGGGGAGCGATGAGCAGTTCTTC. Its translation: CSELAGGPKGSDEQFF.

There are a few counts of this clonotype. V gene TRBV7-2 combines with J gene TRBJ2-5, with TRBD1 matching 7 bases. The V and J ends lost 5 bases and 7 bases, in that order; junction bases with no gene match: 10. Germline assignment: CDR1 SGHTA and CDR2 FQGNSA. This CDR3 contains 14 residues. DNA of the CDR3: TGTGCCAGCAGCGAAGGGACAGTTGATGGGACCCAGTACTTC. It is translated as CASSEGTVDGTQYF.